Below are 4 T cell receptor beta chains sequenced from a single sample in a study of Ad26.COV2.S vaccination and SARS-CoV-2 variants. Sequenced by immunoSEQ multiplex PCR; TCRdb stores in-frame clones only, minus some. The sample shows about 430,000 clones, more than 80% of them seen only once. As to treatment: roughly 19 received Ad26.COV2.S at low or high dose, single or two shots; about five received placebo; per-sample allocation not given. Vaccine and placebo recipients were sampled on day 63 after the first injection. Sequences were derived from peripheral blood, sampled in a trial of Ad26.COV2.S vaccine versus placebo. The receptors were sampled from a person aged 18-60 years who received the Ad26.COV2.S COVID-19 vaccine or a placebo.

V is TRBV4-2 and J is TRBJ2-5; 8 nucleotides align to TRBD2. Germline values: CDR1 LGHNA, CDR2 YNFKEQ. The CDR3 runs to 16 residues. With V trimmed by 4 bases and J by 2 bases, 9 bases remained unmatched. CDR3 sequence (DNA): TGTGCCAGCAGCCTCCGGACGGGAGGGGATCAAGAGACCCAGTACTTC. Protein product: CASSLRTGGDQETQYF.

The chain recombines TRBV6-1 with TRBJ2-7, with D perhaps matching TRBD1 (5 bases). Trimming removed 1 base at V and 7 bases at J, with 29 bases between. The germline CDR1 and CDR2 sequences are MNHNS and SASEGT. The CDR3 consists of 19 residues. CDR3 sequence (DNA): TGTGCCAGCAGTGAAGGGGGCTTTAGGGGTGGACGGACCTTCTCGGAGCAGTACTTC. Its protein product is CASSEGGFRGGRTFSEQYF.

To note about this clone: The sample contains more than one DNA sequence encoding this CDR3. This sequence joins TRBV19 and TRBJ2-1, with 14 positions matching TRBD2. The junction had 5 bases not matched to a gene; V was cut back by 6 bases and J by 10 bases. The CDR3 contains 14 residues. Germline assignment: CDR1 LNHDA and CDR2 SQIVND (reference sequence). The CDR3 protein is CASSTGLAGGEQFF. CDR3 coding DNA: TGTGCCAGTAGCACCGGACTAGCGGGAGGAGAGCAGTTCTTC.

V usage is TRBV19 and J usage is TRBJ1-1; D unclear. The CDR3 has 15 residues. V gave up 3 bases and J gave up 1 base, with 12 bases separating them. Germline CDR1 is LNHDA and CDR2 is SQIVND (reference sequence). The CDR3 loop is CASSMSSSGNTEAFF. The CDR3 coding sequence is TGTGCCAGTAGTATGTCATCCTCAGGGAACACTGAAGCTTTCTTT.